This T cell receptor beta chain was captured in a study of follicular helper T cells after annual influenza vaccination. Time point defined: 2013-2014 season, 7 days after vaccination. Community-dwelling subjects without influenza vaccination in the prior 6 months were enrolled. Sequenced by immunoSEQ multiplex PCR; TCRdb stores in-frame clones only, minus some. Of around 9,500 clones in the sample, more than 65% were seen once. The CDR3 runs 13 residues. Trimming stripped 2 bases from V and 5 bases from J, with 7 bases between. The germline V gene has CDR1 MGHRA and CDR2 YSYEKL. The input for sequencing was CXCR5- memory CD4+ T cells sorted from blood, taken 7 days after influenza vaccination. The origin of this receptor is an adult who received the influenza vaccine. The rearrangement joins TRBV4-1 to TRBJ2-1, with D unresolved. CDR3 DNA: TGCGCCAGCAGCCAACTTCAAGACAATGAGCAGTTCTTC. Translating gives CASSQLQDNEQFF.